This T cell receptor beta chain derives from a study of Graves' ophthalmopathy and Graves' hyperthyroidism (dated by TCRdb to between 2017 and 2018). About the investigation overall: Hyperthyroidism was considered stable if no progression to ophthalmopathy occurred within 18 months of follow-up. In total, around 130 blood samples were TCR-sequenced: fewer than 50 ophthalmopathy, some 75 hyperthyroidism and roughly 17 hyperthyroidism-to-ophthalmopathy patients. In about six hyperthyroidism patients, the T-cell repertoires found in thyroid tissue were compared with those found in blood. A discovery set of 95 to 100 patients (approximately 45 ophthalmopathy, 55 to 65 stable hyperthyroidism) was enrolled to explore V-J signatures distinguishing ophthalmopathy from hyperthyroidism. An independent validation cohort was composed of roughly 19 hyperthyroidism patients and around 16 patients who later progressed from hyperthyroidism to ophthalmopathy. To tell Graves' ophthalmopathy apart from Graves' hyperthyroidism, and to predict which patients would progress to ophthalmopathy, the study relied on TCR beta repertoire signatures. Following sample collection, hyperthyroidism patients were given methimazole at a starting dose of 30 mg daily, and ophthalmopathy patients were given high-dose intravenous methylprednisolone. Overall study outcomes, separate from this receptor: No statistical method was used to set the sample size in advance, and the investigators knew which group each participant was assigned to. In cross-validation, the 13-signature model distinguished ophthalmopathy from stable hyperthyroidism with less than 90% sensitivity and over 81% specificity, while in the test set the corresponding values were about 79% and 69%. In validation, the model predicted ophthalmopathy progression with about 71% sensitivity and approximately 75% specificity; some 13 predicted patients were CT-confirmed with GO in a median of around 6 months. Most of the expanded thyroid clonotypes with a frequency above 0.001 were also detected in blood, and it was suggested that the thyroid immune response may be reflected by blood repertoires.

This clonotype was seen at least ten times. Its antigen is unknown. Base qualities are not provided; no much larger clone lies one nucleotide away. Hyperthyroidism patients were newly diagnosed, with disease duration under 2 months, and aged 18 to 65 years. Patients with other autoimmune diseases, uncontrolled infections, pregnancy or lactation were excluded from the study. Clinical symptoms, serum thyroxine, TRAb, thyroid ultrasound and orbital computed tomography formed the basis of the diagnosis. Trizol reagent was used to extract the total RNA, and its quality was then checked on an Agilent 2100 Bioanalyzer. TCR beta CDR3 regions were amplified from RNA transcripts for repertoire sequencing. A first-round RT-PCR used HTBI primers with the Qiagen OneStep RT-PCR kit, followed by a second-round multiplex PCR, size selection and purification. Libraries were sequenced on an Illumina HiSeq2000 using paired-end 100 bp reads. The source study handled its data this way. SOAPnuke was used to process the reads, removing any read that contained adapters or uncalled bases, had a mean Phred below 15, or lacked an exact match to the constant primer or identifier. COPE v1.2.5 was used to merge the high-quality paired reads. Unique nucleotide sequences were defined as clonotypes and aligned to IMGT TRB V, D and J references using MiTCR v1.1. The analysis was limited to V-J combinations with a frequency above 0.0001, which together covered roughly 99% of repertoires. For each V-J combination, a TCR clonal expansion and chaos score was defined as F50 clonal expansion divided by the chaos observed in the TCRdist matrix. Welch's t-statistics and random forest were used to reduce the features to 10 to 15 V-J combinations, which were then used as input to a naive Bayes classifier. Thyroid-blood repertoire similarity was quantified with the Morisita-Horn index. TCRdb reworked the public reads: Q25 trimming with fastp, MiXCR clone assembly, productive beta chains retained. Every entry covers one CDR3 protein and lists the most common genes and DNA from its rows. The V and J calls and clone size are TCRdb's, not the authors'. For this sample the table gives 1 million to 1.3 million distinct CDR3 sequences, of which about 35% were detected only once. The ten largest clones capture roughly 11% of the sample.

Via the germline V gene (reference sequence), CDR1 is LNHDA and CDR2 SQIVND. The CDR3, cysteine through phenylalanine, is 15 amino acids long. Only the CDR3 part of the read is kept: 45 bases, read in frame from the first base. At the junction V is shortened by 6 bases and J by 1 base, with 10 bases in between. This clonotype was obtained from an adult man with Graves' hyperthyroidism. Sequencing was performed on peripheral blood or thyroid tissue (not recorded which). Recombination connected TRBV19 to TRBJ2-6, with no reliable assignment of the D segment. CDR3 loop: CASSGPTSGANVLTF. The DNA is as follows: TGTGCCAGTAGCGGCCCGACTTCTGGGGCCAACGTCCTGACTTTC.